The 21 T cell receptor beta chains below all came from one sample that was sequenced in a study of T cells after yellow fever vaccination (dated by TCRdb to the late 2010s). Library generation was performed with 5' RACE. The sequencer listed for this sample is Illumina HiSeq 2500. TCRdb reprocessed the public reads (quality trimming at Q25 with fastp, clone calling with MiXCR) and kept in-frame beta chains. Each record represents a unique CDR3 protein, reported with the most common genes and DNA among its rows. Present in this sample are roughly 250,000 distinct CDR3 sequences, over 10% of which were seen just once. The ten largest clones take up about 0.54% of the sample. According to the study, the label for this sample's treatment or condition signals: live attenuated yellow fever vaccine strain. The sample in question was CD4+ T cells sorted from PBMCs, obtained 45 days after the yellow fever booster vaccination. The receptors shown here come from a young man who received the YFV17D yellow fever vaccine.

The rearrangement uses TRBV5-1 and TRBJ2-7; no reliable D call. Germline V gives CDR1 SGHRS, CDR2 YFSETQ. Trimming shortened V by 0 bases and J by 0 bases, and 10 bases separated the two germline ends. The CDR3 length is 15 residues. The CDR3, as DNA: TGCGCCAGCAGCTTGGAGGCGCGAAGCTCCTACGAGCAGTACTTC. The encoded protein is CASSLEARSSYEQYF.

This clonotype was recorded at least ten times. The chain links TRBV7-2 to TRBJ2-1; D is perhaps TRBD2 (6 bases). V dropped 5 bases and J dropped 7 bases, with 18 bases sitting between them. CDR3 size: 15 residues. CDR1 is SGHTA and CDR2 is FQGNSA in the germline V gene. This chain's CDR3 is CASSTRAGGENEQFF. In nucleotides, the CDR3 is TGTGCCAGCAGCACCCGAGCGGGTGGGGAGAATGAGCAGTTCTTC.

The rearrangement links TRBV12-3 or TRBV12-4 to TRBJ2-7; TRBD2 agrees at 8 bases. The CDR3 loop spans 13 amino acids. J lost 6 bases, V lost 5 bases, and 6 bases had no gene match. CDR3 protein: CASSLGLVGEQYF. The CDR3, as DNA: TGTGCCAGCAGTCTGGGACTAGTGGGCGAGCAGTACTTC.

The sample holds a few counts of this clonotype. For the CDR3, the DNA is TGCGCCAGCAGCGCCGGGACAGGGAGAACTGAAGCTTTCTTT. Its translation is CASSAGTGRTEAFF. The chain carries TRBV5-1 and TRBJ1-1; 9 positions agree with TRBD1. CDR1 is SGHRS and CDR2 is YFSETQ in the germline V gene. This CDR3 is built from 14 residues. Losses at the gene ends were 4 bases for V and 5 bases for J; bases not matched to a gene: 6.

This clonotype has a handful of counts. The CDR3 region is CASTLGLIGTDTQYF. The DNA for the CDR3 is TGTGCCAGCACCCTGGGACTTATAGGCACAGATACGCAGTATTTT. V gene TRBV11-2 combines with J gene TRBJ2-3, with a weak D call TRBD2 (6 bases). Germline-derived CDR1 and CDR2 are SGHAT and FQNNGV. Between the trimmed V and J ends, which lost 7 bases and 1 base, there was a span of 15 bases. CDR3 length: 15 amino acids.

This CDR3 is CASSPSYALANTGELFF. The CDR3 DNA reads as TGTGCCAGCAGTCCGTCCTATGCCCTCGCGAACACCGGGGAGCTGTTTTTT. The chain links TRBV27 to TRBJ2-2; no reliable D call. Per the germline V gene, CDR1 is MNHEY and CDR2 is SMNVEV (reference sequence). The CDR3 loop spans 17 amino acids. Trimming shortened V by 5 bases and J by 0 bases, and 16 bases separated the two germline ends.

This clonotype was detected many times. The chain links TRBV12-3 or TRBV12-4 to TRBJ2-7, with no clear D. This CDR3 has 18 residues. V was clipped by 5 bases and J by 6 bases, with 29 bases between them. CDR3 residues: CASSDSGAAPCFDGEQYF. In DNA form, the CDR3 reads TGTGCCAGCAGTGATTCCGGCGCGGCCCCGTGCTTTGACGGCGAGCAGTACTTC.

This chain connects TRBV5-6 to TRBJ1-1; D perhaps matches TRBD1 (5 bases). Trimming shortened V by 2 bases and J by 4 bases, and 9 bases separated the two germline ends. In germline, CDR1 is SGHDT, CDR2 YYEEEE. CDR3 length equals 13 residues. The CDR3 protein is CASSFDRATEAFF. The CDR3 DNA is TGTGCCAGCAGCTTCGACAGAGCCACTGAAGCTTTCTTT.

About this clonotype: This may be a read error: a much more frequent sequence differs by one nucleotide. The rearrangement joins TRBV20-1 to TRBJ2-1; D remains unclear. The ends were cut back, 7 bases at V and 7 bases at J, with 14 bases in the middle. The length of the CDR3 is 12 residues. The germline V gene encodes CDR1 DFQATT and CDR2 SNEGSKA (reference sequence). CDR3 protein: CSVAFRRNEQFF. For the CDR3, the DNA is TGCAGTGTTGCCTTCCGTCGGAATGAGCAGTTCTTC.

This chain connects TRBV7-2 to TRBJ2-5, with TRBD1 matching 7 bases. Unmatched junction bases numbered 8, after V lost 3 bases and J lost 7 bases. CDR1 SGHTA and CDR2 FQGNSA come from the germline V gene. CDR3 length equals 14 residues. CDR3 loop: CASSFRQGEGTQYF. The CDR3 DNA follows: TGTGCCAGCAGCTTTCGACAGGGCGAGGGGACCCAGTACTTC. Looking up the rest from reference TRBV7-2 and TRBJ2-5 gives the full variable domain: GAGVSQSPSNKVTEKGKDVELRCDPISGHTALYWYRQSLGQGLEFLIYFQGNSAPDKSGLPSDRFSAERTGGSVSTLTIQRTQQEDSAVYLCASSFRQGEGTQYFGPGTRLLVL.

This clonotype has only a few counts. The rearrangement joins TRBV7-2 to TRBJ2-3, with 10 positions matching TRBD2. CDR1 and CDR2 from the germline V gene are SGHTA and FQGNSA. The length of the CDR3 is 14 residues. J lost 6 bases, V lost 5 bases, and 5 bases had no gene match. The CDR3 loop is CASSSSGGFDTQYF. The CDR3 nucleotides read TGTGCCAGCAGCAGTAGCGGGGGGTTTGATACGCAGTATTTT.

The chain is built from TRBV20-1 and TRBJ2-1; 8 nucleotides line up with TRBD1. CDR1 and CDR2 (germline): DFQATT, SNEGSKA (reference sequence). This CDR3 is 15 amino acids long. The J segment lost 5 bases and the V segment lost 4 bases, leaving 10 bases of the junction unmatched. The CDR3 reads CSATDRGEVDNEQFF. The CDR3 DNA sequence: TGCAGTGCTACCGACAGGGGTGAGGTAGACAATGAGCAGTTCTTC.

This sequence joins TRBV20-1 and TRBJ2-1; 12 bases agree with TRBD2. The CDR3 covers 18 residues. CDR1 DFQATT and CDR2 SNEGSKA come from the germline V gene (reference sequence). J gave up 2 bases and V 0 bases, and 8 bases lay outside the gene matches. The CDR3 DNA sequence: TGCAGTGCTAGAGATTATCGGACTAGCGGGACCACCTACAATGAGCAGTTCTTC. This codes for CSARDYRTSGTTYNEQFF.

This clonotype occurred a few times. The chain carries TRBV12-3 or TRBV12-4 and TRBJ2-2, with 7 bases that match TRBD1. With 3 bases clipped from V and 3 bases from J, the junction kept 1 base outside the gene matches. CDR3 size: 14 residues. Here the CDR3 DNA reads TGTGCCAGCAGTTTGCAGGGGGACACCGGGGAGCTGTTTTTT. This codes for CASSLQGDTGELFF.

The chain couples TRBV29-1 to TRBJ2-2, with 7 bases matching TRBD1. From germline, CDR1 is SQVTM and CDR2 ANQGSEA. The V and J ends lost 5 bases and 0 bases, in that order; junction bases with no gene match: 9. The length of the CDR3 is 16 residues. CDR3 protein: CSVSGTVSTNTGELFF. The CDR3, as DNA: TGCAGCGTTTCCGGGACAGTTTCCACGAACACCGGGGAGCTGTTTTTT.

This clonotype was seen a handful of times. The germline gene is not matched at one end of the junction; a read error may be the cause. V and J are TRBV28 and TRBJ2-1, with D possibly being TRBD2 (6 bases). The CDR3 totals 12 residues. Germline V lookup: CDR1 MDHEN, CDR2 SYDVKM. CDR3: CASSLPGTAPAF. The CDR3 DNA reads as TGTGCCAGCAGCCTCCCCGGGACTGCCCCCGCATTC.

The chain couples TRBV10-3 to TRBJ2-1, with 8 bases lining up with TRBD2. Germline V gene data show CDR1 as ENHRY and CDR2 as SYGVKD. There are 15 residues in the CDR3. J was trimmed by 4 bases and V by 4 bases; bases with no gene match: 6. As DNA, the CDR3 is TGTGCCATCAGTGGTTTGGGGACTAGATACAATGAGCAGTTCTTC. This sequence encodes CAISGLGTRYNEQFF.

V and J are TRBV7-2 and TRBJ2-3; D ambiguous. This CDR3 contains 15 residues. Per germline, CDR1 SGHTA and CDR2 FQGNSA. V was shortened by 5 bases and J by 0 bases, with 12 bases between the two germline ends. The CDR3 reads CASSPFGLSTDTQYF. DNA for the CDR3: TGTGCCAGCAGCCCCTTCGGGCTAAGCACAGATACGCAGTATTTT.

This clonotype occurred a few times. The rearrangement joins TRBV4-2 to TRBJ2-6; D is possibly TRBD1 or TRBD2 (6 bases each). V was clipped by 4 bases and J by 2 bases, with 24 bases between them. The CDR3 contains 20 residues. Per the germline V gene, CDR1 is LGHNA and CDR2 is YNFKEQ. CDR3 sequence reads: CASSLNSPSASGAGANVLTF. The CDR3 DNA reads TGTGCCAGCAGCCTCAACTCTCCTAGCGCGTCAGGGGCTGGGGCCAACGTCCTGACTTTC.

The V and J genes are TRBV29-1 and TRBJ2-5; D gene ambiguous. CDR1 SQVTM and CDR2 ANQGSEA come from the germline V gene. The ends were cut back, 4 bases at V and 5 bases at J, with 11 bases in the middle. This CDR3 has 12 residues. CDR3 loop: CSVVVLGETQYF. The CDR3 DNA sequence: TGCAGCGTTGTGGTTCTCGGGGAGACCCAGTACTTC.

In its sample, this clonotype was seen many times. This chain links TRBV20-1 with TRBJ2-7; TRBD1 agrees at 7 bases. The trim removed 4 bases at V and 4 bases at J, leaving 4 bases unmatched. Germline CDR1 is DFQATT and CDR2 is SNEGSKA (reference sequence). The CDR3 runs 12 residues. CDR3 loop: CSATMGQYEQYF. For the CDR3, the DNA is TGCAGTGCTACGATGGGACAGTACGAGCAGTACTTC.